The present T cell receptor (beta chain) was sequenced within a study of post-analysis software for immune sequencing data. Findings and caveats of the study: Among multiple sclerosis patients, normalized Chao1 diversity was significantly below that of controls.

Unique molecular identifiers featured in each of the TCR beta cDNA libraries. Using its own MiXCR run on the PCR reads, TCRdb lists one record per CDR3 protein. The sample has 600,000 to 750,000 distinct CDR3 sequences, approximately 60% seen once. As for this clonotype: Its antigen is still unknown.

The sample comprised blood. The TCR originated in a girl aged 2 to 9 with multiple sclerosis.

The DNA of the CDR3 is TGTGCCAGCAGCTGGGACCCTACAGGGGCATACGAGCAGTACTTC. This codes for CASSWDPTGAYEQYF. The genes are TRBV7-2 and TRBJ2-7, with 7 bases fitting TRBD1. The germline V gene has CDR1 SGHTA and CDR2 FQGNSA. Unmatched junction bases numbered 10, after V lost 4 bases and J lost 4 bases. CDR3 length equals 15 residues.